The sequence of this TCR beta chain was determined in a study of blood T cells in healthy people across ages. Overall study results and limits: A greater number of naive CD4+ cells and higher diversity distinguished long-lived donors from aged donors. The diversity estimates, figures obtained from one million T cells, were considered underestimates.

Healthy individuals of Caucasian origin from Russia, aged about 6 to 100, served as donors. A second 7 to 11 cycle PCR used barcoded and J-beta primers. Each cDNA molecule received a tag from a template-switch adaptor that had 12 random nucleotides. In TCRdb, the 5' RACE reads were re-called with MiXCR into one record per CDR3 protein. The sample carries roughly 1,700,000 distinct CDR3 sequences, 28% recorded once. Points on this clonotype: Its antigen remains unidentified.

The CDR3 extends over 16 amino acids. V lost 0 bases, J lost 5 bases, and 5 bases stayed unmatched. Per germline, CDR1 LGHNA and CDR2 YSLEER. The clonotype originates from a woman aged 30 to 39 in good health. The J gene is TRBJ2-5, the V gene TRBV4-3; 11 bases are a match to TRBD1. The sample consisted of blood. The CDR3 sequence is CASSQDWGTGGETQYF. Written as DNA, the CDR3 is TGCGCCAGCAGCCAAGATTGGGGGACAGGGGGTGAGACCCAGTACTTC.